The TCR beta chain described here comes from a study of T-cell reconstitution after alpha-beta-depleted transplantation in children. Construction of the TCRbeta library involved unique molecular identifiers. A single record per CDR3 protein comes from TCRdb applying MiXCR to the PCR reads. Among about 170,000 distinct CDR3 sequences, 11% were seen once, and the ten largest hold around 14%. Germline V lookup: CDR1 MGHDK, CDR2 SYGVNS. The V end lost 3 bases, the J end lost 6 bases, and 11 bases lay between the germline ends. CDR3 length equals 14 residues. The table lists this clonotype with many counts. Its antigen is unidentified. Study-wide results and limits: Reportedly, alpha-beta T cells present about two months post-transplant originated from several hundred expanded clones of graft origin.

This sample comprised PBMCs, obtained before TCRalphabeta/CD19-depleted stem cell transplant. This receptor was identified in a boy aged 2 to 10 with acute myeloid leukemia, due to receive a stem cell transplant. This sequence joins TRBV25-1 and TRBJ1-4; D is undetermined. The CDR3: CASSEIFHDEKLFF. CDR3 coding DNA: TGTGCCAGCAGTGAGATTTTTCACGATGAAAAACTGTTTTTT.